This T cell receptor (beta chain) was found in a study of T cells in Graves' hyperthyroidism and ophthalmopathy. CDR3 size: 14 residues. The V end lost 4 bases, the J end lost 6 bases, and 13 bases lay between the germline ends. Researchers took RNA transcripts and amplified the TCR beta CDR3 regions from them. An initial round of RT-PCR targeting the TCR CDR3 relied on the HTBI primer set. TCRdb used MiXCR to reprocess the multiplex PCR reads, holding one entry per CDR3 protein. The sample lists 600,000 to 700,000 distinct CDR3 sequences; approximately 42% were seen once. This clonotype was seen more than once but under ten times. Its cognate antigen is unknown. Study observations and caveats: A model using 13 V-J features told ophthalmopathy apart from stable hyperthyroidism. Progression to ophthalmopathy was predicted a median of 6.5 months early. Blood shared most expanded thyroid clonotypes above 0.001.

This TCR came from an adult man with Graves' disease, either hyperthyroidism or ophthalmopathy (not recorded which). The sample was peripheral blood or thyroid tissue (not recorded which). The rearrangement joins TRBV12-3 or TRBV12-4 to TRBJ1-5; D is ambiguous. The CDR3 sequence is CASSYSEGSQPQHF. Written as DNA, the CDR3 is TGTGCCAGCAGTTACTCGGAGGGCTCTCAGCCCCAGCATTTT.